This T cell receptor (beta chain) was identified in a study of early T cells in non-severe SARS-CoV-2 infection. Study-wide context: The sequenced material was bulk RNA from unsorted whole blood, and its chains were unpaired. Study-wide findings and caveats: Missing private and CD4 specificities, VDJdb matching favored anti-spike CD8 responses.

Individual cDNA molecules were tagged with unique molecular identifiers, the study reported. Via MiXCR, TCRdb re-called the 5' RACE reads, giving one row per CDR3 protein. The sample carries tens of thousands of distinct CDR3 sequences, approximately 12% recorded once. This clonotype was counted between two and nine times. The antigen is undetermined. After removal of 6 bases from V and 10 bases from J, the junction contained 7 bases not matched to a gene. CDR1 MRHNA and CDR2 SNTAGT come from the germline V gene. The CDR3 runs to 13 residues. The specimen sequenced was whole blood. The chain couples TRBV6-4 to TRBJ2-1, with 9 bases identical to TRBD1. The sequence was obtained from an adult who was a healthcare worker with PCR-confirmed SARS-CoV-2 infection or an uninfected control (not recorded which). The CDR3 here is CASSQQGAGEQFF. The CDR3 DNA reads as TGTGCCAGCAGCCAACAGGGGGCAGGGGAGCAGTTCTTC.